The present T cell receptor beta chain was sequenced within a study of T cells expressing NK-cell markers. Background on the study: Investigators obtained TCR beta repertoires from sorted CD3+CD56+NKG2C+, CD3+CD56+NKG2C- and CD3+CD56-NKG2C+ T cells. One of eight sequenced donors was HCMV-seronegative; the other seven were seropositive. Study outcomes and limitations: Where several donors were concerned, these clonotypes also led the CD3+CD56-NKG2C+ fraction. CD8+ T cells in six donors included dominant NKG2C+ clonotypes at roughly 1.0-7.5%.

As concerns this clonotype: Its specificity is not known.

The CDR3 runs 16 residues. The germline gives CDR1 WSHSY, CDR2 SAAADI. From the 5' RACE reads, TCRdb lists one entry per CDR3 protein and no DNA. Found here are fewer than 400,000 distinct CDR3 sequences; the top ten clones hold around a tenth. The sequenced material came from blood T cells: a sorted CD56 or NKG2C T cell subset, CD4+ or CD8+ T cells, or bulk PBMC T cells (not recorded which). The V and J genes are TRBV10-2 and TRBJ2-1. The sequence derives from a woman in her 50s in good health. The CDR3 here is CASLRTSSGSYNEQFF.